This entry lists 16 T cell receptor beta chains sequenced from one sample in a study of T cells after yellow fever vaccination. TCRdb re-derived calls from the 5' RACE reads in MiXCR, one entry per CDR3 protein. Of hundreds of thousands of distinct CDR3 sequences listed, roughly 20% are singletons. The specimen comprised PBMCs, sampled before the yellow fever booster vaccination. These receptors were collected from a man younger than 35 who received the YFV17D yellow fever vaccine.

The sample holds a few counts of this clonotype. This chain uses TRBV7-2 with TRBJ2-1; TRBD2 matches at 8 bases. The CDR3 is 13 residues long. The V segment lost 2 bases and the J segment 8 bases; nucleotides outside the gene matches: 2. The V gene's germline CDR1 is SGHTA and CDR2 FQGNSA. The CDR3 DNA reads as TGTGCCAGCAGCTTACGGGGGGGCTATGAGCAGTTCTTC. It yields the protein CASSLRGGYEQFF. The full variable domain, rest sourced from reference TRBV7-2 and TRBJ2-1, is GAGVSQSPSNKVTEKGKDVELRCDPISGHTALYWYRQSLGQGLEFLIYFQGNSAPDKSGLPSDRFSAERTGGSVSTLTIQRTQQEDSAVYLCASSLRGGYEQFFGPGTRLTVL.

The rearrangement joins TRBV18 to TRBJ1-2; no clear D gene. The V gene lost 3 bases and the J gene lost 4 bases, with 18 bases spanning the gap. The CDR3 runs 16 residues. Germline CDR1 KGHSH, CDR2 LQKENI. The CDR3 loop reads CASSPATPYGPYGYTF. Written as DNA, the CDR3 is TGTGCCAGCTCACCCGCGACCCCGTACGGGCCCTATGGCTACACCTTC.

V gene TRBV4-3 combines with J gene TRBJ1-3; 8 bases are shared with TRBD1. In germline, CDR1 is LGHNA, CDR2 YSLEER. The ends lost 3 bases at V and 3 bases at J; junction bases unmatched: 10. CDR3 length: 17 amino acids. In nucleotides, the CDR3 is TGCGCCAGCAGCCACGAGGGGCAGGGGGCGAGTGGAAACACCATATATTTT. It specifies CASSHEGQGASGNTIYF.

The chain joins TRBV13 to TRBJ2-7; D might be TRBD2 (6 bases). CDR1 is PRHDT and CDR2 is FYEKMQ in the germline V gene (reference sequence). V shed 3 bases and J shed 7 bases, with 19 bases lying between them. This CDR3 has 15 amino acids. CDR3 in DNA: TGTGCCAGCAGCTTCCCCGCCGAGTATGGGGGGGAGCAGTACTTC. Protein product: CASSFPAEYGGEQYF.

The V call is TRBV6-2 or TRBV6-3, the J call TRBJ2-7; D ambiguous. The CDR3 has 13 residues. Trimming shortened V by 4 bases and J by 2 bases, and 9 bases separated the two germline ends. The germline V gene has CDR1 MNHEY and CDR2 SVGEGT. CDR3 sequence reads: CASSSLRTYEQYV. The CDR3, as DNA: TGTGCCAGCAGTTCGCTCAGAACCTACGAGCAGTACGTC.

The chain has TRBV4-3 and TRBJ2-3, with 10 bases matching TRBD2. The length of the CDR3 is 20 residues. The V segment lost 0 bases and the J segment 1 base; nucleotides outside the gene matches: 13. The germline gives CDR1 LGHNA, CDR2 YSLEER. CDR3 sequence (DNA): TGCGCCAGCAGCCAAGAACCGCAGCGGGGGGGCCCTAGTGGCACAGATACGCAGTATTTT. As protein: CASSQEPQRGGPSGTDTQYF.

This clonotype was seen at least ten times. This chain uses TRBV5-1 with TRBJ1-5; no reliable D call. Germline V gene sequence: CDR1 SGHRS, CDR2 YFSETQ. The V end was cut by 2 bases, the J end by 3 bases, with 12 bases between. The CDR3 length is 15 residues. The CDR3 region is CASSLRGEPNQPQHF. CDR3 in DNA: TGCGCCAGCAGCTTACGTGGCGAACCCAATCAGCCCCAGCATTTT.

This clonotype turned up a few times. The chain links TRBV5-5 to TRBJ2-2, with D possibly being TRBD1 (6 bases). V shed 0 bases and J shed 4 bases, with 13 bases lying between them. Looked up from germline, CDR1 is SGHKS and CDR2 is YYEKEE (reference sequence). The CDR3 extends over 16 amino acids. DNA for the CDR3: TGTGCCAGCAGCTTGGTGAGGGGGTCCGTCACCGGGGAGCTGTTTTTT. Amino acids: CASSLVRGSVTGELFF.

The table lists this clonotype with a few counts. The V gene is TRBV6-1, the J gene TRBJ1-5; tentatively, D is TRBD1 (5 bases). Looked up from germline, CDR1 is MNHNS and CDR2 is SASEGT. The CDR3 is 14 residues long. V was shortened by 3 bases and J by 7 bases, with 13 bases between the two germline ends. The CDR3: CASSDGGILQPQHF. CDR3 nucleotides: TGTGCCAGCAGTGATGGGGGGATTCTCCAGCCCCAGCATTTT.

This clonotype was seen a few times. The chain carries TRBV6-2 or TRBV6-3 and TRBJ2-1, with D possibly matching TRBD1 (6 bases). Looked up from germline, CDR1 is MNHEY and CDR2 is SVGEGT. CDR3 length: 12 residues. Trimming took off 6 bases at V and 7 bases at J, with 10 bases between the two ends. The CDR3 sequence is CASRTRGNEQFF. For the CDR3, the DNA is TGTGCCAGCAGAACTAGGGGGAATGAGCAGTTCTTC.

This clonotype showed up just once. In DNA, the CDR3 is TGTGCCAGCAGTCCCCGGGCTAGCGGGGGTCTAGATGAGCAGTTCTTC. Amino acids: CASSPRASGGLDEQFF. The chain uses TRBV6-5 and TRBJ2-1, with 10 bases matching TRBD2. There are 16 residues in the CDR3. V trimming: 5 bases; J trimming: 8 bases; junction bases outside the gene matches: 12. Germline V gene lookup returns CDR1 MNHEY and CDR2 SVGAGI.

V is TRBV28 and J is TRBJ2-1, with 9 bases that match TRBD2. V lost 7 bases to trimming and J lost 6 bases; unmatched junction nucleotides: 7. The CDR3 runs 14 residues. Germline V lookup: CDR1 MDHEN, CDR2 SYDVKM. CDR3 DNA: TGTGCCAGCACCCTGGGGCGGGGGGGCAATGAGCAGTTCTTC. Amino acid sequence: CASTLGRGGNEQFF.

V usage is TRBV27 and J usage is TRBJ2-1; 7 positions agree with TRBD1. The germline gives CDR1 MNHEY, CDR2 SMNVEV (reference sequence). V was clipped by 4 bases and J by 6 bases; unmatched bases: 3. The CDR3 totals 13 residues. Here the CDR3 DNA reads TGTGCCAGCAGTTCGACAGGGAGCAATGAGCAGTTCTTC. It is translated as CASSSTGSNEQFF.

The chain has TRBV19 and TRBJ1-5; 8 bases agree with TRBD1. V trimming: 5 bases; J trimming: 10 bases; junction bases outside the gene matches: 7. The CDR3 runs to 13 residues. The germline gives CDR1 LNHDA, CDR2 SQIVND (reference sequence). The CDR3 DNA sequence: TGTGCCAGTAGTTCGACAGGGGCCTCTCCCCAGCATTTT. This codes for CASSSTGASPQHF.

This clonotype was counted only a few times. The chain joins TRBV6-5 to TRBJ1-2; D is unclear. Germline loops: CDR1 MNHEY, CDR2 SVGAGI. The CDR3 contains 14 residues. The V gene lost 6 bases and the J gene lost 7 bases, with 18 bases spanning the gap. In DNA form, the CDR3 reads TGTGCCAGCAGCACATGGGGTCCCCAGGCTGGCTACACCTTC. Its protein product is CASSTWGPQAGYTF.

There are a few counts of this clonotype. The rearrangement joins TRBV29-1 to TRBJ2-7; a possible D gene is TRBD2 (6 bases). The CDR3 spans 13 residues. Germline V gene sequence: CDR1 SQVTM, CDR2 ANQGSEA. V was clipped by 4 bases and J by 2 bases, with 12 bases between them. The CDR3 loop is CSVGGTETYEQYF. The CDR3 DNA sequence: TGCAGCGTTGGAGGGACTGAGACCTACGAGCAGTACTTC.